This section outlines one TCR beta chain sequence together with its context. Its specificity is not known. TCRdb's table, derived via immunoSEQ multiplex PCR, lists solely in-frame clones and lacks some. Of some 130,000 clones in the sample, 80% to 90% were seen once. Per germline, CDR1 SEHNR and CDR2 FQNEAQ (reference sequence). The CDR3 runs 14 residues. The V end lost 2 bases, the J end lost 3 bases, and 10 bases lay between the germline ends. These data belong to a study of T cell responses to AZD1222 COVID-19 vaccine. Study outcomes and limitations: Spike-specific TCR breadth and depth went up after people got two AZD1222 doses.

The chain has TRBV7-9 and TRBJ1-2; no clear D gene. This clonotype was obtained from an adult in good health. Sequenced material: peripheral blood, taken on day 0 of AZD1222 vaccination. Here the CDR3 reads CASSLLGNYYGYTF. The DNA of the CDR3 is TGTGCCAGCAGCTTATTGGGCAATTACTATGGCTACACCTTC.